This T cell receptor (beta chain) stems from a study of CD8 T cells in Susac syndrome. Study-wide results and caveats: It was acknowledged in the study that the number of individuals who were included in its TCR sequencing and HLA analysis was relatively small.

From blood CD8+ and CD4+ T cells, the TCR beta chain was sequenced. Isolation of CD8+ and CD4+ T cells was performed negatively, whereas enrichment of TEMRA cells was done by FACS. Between the trimmed V and J ends, which lost 0 bases and 0 bases, there was a span of 2 bases. Germline CDR1 reads SGDLS; CDR2 reads YYNGEE. There are 13 residues in the CDR3. Reverse transcription of 0.5 to 1 ug RNA was performed with random hexamers. TCR beta CDR3 was amplified by immunoSEQ multiplex PCR. This amplification extended across 54 Vbeta and 13 Jbeta segments. From the immunoSEQ multiplex PCR reads, TCRdb called clonotypes with MiXCR, one entry per CDR3 protein. The data show roughly 200,000 distinct CDR3 sequences, approximately 96% seen once. This clonotype has more than one count but fewer than ten. The antigen is not known.

The clonotype originates from a human donor with multiple sclerosis. The sample was CD4+ T cells from PBMCs. This rearrangement joins TRBV9 to TRBJ2-3; D remains unclear. CDR3 nucleotides: TGTGCCAGCAGCGTAGGCAGCACAGATACGCAGTATTTT. Its translation is CASSVGSTDTQYF.